The clone carrying this T cell receptor (beta chain) was seen more than once but under ten times. Library preparation (for TCRbeta) was performed with unique molecular identifiers. Each CDR3 protein is one row after TCRdb ran MiXCR on the PCR reads. Among about 610,000 distinct CDR3 sequences listed, under 12% were seen once. Trimming stripped 8 bases from V and 4 bases from J, with 14 bases between. This CDR3 is 13 amino acids long. Germline assignment: CDR1 SGHVS and CDR2 FQNEAQ. The record originates from a study of T-cell reconstitution after alpha-beta-depleted transplantation in children. This chain links TRBV7-8 with TRBJ1-1; no definite D call. The sample here was PBMCs from the stem cell graft donor, taken from the stem cell graft. The sequence was obtained from a human donor who donated a stem cell graft to a child with acute myeloid leukemia. The CDR3 sequence is CASGLAGSTEAFF. The CDR3 nucleotides read TGTGCCAGCGGCCTTGCGGGAAGCACTGAAGCTTTCTTT.